The 3 T cell receptor beta chains below come from one sample, sequenced in a study of blood T cell repertoires in COVID-19. Measured with immunoSEQ multiplex PCR; TCRdb has only the in-frame clones, and not every one. The sample gives about 72,000 clones, more than 75% of which show up once; roughly 13% is in the top ten. Sequencing was performed on peripheral blood. The receptors come from a woman aged 55-69 years with acute or convalescent COVID-19.

The rearrangement links TRBV5-4 to TRBJ2-1; 9 bases line up with TRBD1. Germline V lookup: CDR1 SGHNT, CDR2 YYREEE (reference sequence). V shed 0 bases and J 9 bases; nucleotides not matched to a gene: 10. The CDR3 extends over 16 amino acids. The CDR3: CASSLAWDRVHGEQFF. The CDR3 coding sequence is TGTGCCAGCAGCTTGGCGTGGGACAGGGTGCACGGTGAGCAGTTCTTC.

This rearrangement joins TRBV6-1 to TRBJ1-2; no definite D call. V lost 1 base to trimming and J lost 7 bases, with 16 bases between them. The CDR3 has 15 amino acids. The germline gives CDR1 MNHNS, CDR2 SASEGT. CDR3 sequence reads: CASSEGNSFQSGYTF. The CDR3, as DNA: TGTGCCAGCAGTGAAGGGAACAGTTTTCAAAGTGGCTACACCTTC.

The V and J genes are TRBV6-5 and TRBJ1-1; unclear D gene. Trimming cost V 6 bases and J 5 bases, with 19 bases left between them. CDR3 size: 15 residues. Germline V gene sequence: CDR1 MNHEY, CDR2 SVGAGI. CDR3 residues: CASSAGPGRTTEAFF. CDR3 sequence (DNA): TGTGCCAGCAGCGCCGGGCCGGGGAGAACAACTGAAGCTTTCTTT.